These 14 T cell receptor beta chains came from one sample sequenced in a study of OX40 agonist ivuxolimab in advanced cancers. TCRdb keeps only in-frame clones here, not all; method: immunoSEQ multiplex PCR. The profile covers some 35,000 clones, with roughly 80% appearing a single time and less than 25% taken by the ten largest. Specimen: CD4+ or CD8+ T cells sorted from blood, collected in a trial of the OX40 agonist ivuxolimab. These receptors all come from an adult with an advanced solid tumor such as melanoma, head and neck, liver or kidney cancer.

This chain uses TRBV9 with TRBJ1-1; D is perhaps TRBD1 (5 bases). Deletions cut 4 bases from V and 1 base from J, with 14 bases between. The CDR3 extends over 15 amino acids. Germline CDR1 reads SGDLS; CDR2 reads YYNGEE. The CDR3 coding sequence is TGTGCCAGCAGCCCCCAGGGAGGGGCGAACACTGAAGCTTTCTTT. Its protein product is CASSPQGGANTEAFF.

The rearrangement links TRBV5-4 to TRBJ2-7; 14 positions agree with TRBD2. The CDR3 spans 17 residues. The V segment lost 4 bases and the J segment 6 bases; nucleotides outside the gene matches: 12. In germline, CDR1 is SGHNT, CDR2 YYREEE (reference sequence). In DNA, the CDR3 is TGTGCCAGCAGCGGCGGGACTAGCGGGAGCCGGGGTTCCGAGCAGTACTTC. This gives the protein CASSGGTSGSRGSEQYF.

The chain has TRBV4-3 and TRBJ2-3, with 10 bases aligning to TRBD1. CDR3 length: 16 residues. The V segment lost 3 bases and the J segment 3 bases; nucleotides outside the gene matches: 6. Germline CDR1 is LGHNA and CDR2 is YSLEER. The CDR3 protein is CASSHWTGGKTDTQYF. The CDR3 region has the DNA TGCGCCAGCAGCCATTGGACAGGGGGAAAGACAGATACGCAGTATTTT.

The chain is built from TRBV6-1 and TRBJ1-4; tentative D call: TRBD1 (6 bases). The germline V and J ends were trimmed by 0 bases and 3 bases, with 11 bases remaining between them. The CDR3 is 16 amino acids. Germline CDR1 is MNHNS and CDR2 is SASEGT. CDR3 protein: CASSEAEGVANEKLFF. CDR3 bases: TGTGCCAGCAGTGAAGCCGAGGGGGTAGCTAATGAAAAACTGTTTTTT.

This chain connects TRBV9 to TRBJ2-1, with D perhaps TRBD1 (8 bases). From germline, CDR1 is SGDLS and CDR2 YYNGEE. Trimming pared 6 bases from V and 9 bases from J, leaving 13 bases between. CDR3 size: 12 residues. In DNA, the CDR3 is TGTGCCAGCACCAACAGGGGGGGTGAGCAGTTCTTC. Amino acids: CASTNRGGEQFF.

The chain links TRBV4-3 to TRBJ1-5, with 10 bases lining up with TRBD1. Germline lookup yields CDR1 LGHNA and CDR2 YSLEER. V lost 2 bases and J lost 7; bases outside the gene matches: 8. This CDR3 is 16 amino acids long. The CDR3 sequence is CASSQQAGTGEQPQHF. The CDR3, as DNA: TGCGCCAGCAGCCAACAAGCCGGGACAGGGGAGCAGCCCCAGCATTTT.

The CDR3 bases are TGTGCCACCCGCCCAGGGACTAGCGGTGAGCAGTACTTC. It encodes CATRPGTSGEQYF. The chain employs TRBV27 and TRBJ2-7; 11 bases fit TRBD2. The germline CDR1 and CDR2 sequences are MNHEY and SMNVEV (reference sequence). The CDR3 is 13 amino acids. After removal of 10 bases from V and 7 bases from J, the junction contained 9 bases not matched to a gene.

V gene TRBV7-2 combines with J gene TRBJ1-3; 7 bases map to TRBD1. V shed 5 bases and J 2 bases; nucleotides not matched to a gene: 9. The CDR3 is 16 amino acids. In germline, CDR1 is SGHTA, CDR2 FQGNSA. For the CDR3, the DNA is TGTGCCAGCAGCCATACGGACAGGTTACCTGGAAACACCATATATTTT. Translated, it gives CASSHTDRLPGNTIYF.

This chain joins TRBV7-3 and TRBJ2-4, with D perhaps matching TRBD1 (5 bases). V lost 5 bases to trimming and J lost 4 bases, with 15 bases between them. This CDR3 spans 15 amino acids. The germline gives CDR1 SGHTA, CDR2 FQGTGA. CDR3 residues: CASSKTTVGKNIQYF. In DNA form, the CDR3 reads TGTGCCAGCAGCAAGACGACAGTCGGGAAAAACATTCAGTACTTC. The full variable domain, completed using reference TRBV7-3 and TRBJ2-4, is GAGVSQTPSNKVTEKGKYVELRCDPISGHTALYWYRQSLGQGPEFLIYFQGTGAADDSGLPNDRFFAVRPEGSVSTLKIQRTERGDSAVYLCASSKTTVGKNIQYFGAGTRLSVL.

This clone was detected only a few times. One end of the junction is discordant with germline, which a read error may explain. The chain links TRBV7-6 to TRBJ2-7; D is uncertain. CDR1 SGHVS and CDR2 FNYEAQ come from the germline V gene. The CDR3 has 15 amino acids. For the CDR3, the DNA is TGTGCCAGCAGCTTAGTTTCGGTACGATCCTCCGAGCAGTACTTC. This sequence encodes CASSLVSVRSSEQYF.

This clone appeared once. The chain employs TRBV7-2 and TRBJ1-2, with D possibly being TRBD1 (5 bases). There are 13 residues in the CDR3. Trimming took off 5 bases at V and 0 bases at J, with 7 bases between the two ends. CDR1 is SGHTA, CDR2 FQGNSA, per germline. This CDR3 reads CASSRDANYGYTF. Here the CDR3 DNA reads TGTGCCAGCAGCCGGGACGCTAACTATGGCTACACCTTC.

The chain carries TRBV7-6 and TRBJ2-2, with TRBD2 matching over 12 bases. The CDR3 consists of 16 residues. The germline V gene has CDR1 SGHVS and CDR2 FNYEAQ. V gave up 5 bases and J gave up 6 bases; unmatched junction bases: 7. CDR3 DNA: TGTGCCAGCAGCCGTCGGACTAGCGGGATTGCCGGGGAGCTGTTTTTT. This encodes CASSRRTSGIAGELFF.

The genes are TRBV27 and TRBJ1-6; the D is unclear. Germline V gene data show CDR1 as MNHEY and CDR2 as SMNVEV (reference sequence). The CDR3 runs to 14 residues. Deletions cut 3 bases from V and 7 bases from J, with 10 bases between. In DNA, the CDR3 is TGTGCCAGCAGTTTCGCATTAACAAATTCACCCCTCCACTTT. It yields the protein CASSFALTNSPLHF.

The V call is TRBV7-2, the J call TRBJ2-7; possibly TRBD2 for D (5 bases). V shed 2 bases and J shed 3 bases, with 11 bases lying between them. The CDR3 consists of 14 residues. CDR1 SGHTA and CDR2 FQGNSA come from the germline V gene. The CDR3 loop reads CASSLTGFNYEQYF. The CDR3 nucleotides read TGTGCCAGCAGCTTAACGGGGTTCAACTACGAGCAGTACTTC.